Presented here are 23 T cell receptor beta chains from one specimen sequenced in a study of T cells in Graves' hyperthyroidism and ophthalmopathy. The TCR beta CDR3 regions underwent amplification using RNA transcripts as the source. TCR CDR3 underwent first-round RT-PCR with the HTBI primer set. TCRdb processed the multiplex PCR reads anew with MiXCR; each CDR3 protein has one entry. Here the sample spans 250,000 to 300,000 distinct CDR3 sequences, approximately 14% being singletons. Sequenced input: blood. Every receptor here comes from a woman in her thirties or forties with Graves' hyperthyroidism.

For this clonotype: A junction end diverges from the germline sequence, so it may reflect a read error. The J gene is TRBJ1-2, the V gene TRBV6-1, with unresolved D. This CDR3 spans 15 amino acids. CDR1 is MNHNS and CDR2 is SASEGT in the germline V gene. Here the CDR3 reads CASSPDMGPKYGYTF. Here the CDR3 DNA reads TGTGCCAGCAGCCCCGATATGGGCCCTAAGTATGGCTACACCTTC.

In this sample, this clonotype turned up many times. This sequence joins TRBV7-9 and TRBJ2-3; a possible D gene is TRBD2 (6 bases). Germline V gene sequence: CDR1 SEHNR, CDR2 FQNEAQ (reference sequence). The CDR3 consists of 14 residues. V lost 1 base, J lost 1 base, and 6 bases lay in between. The CDR3 DNA reads as TGTGCCAGCAGCTTAGAGCGGGGCACAGATACGCAGTATTTT. It codes for CASSLERGTDTQYF.

At least ten counts were recorded for this clonotype. CDR3 sequence: CARGGLGYTF. The CDR3 nucleotides read TGTGCCCGTGGGGGGCTAGGCTACACCTTC. The chain joins TRBV2 to TRBJ1-2, with TRBD1 as a possible D gene (6 bases). Looked up from germline, CDR1 is SNHLY and CDR2 is FYNNEI. Trimming took 11 bases from V and 8 from J, leaving 12 bases between them. This CDR3 comprises 10 residues.

The chain recombines TRBV4-1 with TRBJ1-2; no clear D gene. Germline V gene data show CDR1 as MGHRA and CDR2 as YSYEKL. Trimming took off 2 bases at V and 5 bases at J, with 12 bases between the two ends. The CDR3 spans 14 residues. The CDR3 nucleotides are TGCGCCAGCAGCCAACTCTTTACGGGTTATGGCTACACCTTC. Protein product: CASSQLFTGYGYTF.

This clonotype was recorded at least ten times. The chain combines TRBV5-1 with TRBJ2-3; no firm D call. Trimming shortened V by 0 bases and J by 0 bases, and 5 bases separated the two germline ends. The CDR3 has 14 residues. The germline gives CDR1 SGHRS, CDR2 YFSETQ. CDR3 sequence reads: CASSLETSTDTQYF. CDR3 in DNA: TGCGCCAGCAGCTTGGAGACTAGCACAGATACGCAGTATTTT.

At least ten counts were recorded for this clonotype. This rearrangement joins TRBV29-1 to TRBJ2-7; D ambiguous. From germline, CDR1 is SQVTM and CDR2 ANQGSEA. This CDR3 comprises 14 residues. V was shortened by 7 bases and J by 0 bases, with 16 bases between the two germline ends. Here the CDR3 DNA reads TGCAGCGCTACGCTCAGCCTGAGCTCCTACGAGCAGTACTTC. Translation gives CSATLSLSSYEQYF.

This clonotype was seen ten or more times. The rearrangement joins TRBV7-2 to TRBJ2-5; unclear D gene. Germline CDR1 and CDR2: SGHTA and FQGNSA. CDR3 length: 14 amino acids. V lost 3 bases, J lost 5 bases, and 13 bases lay in between. As DNA, the CDR3 is TGTGCCAGCAGCTTCGTACCCACCGCGGAGACCCAGTACTTC. Protein product: CASSFVPTAETQYF.

This clonotype was detected ten times or more. V usage is TRBV18 and J usage is TRBJ2-3, with no clear D. CDR3 length equals 15 residues. The V and J ends lost 2 bases and 0 bases respectively, with 9 bases between them. The germline CDR1 and CDR2 sequences are KGHSH and LQKENI. As DNA, the CDR3 is TGTGCCAGCTCACCAGATCACACTAGCACAGATACGCAGTATTTT. Encoded protein: CASSPDHTSTDTQYF.

In nucleotides, the CDR3 is TGTGCCACCAGCCGTGGAGGGACTGACCCACCGCGGGAGCTGTTTTTT. Protein sequence: CATSRGGTDPPRELFF. The chain links TRBV15 to TRBJ2-2, with D perhaps TRBD2 (6 bases). Trimming shortened V by 5 bases and J by 9 bases, and 22 bases separated the two germline ends. The CDR3 contains 16 residues. In germline, CDR1 is LNHNV, CDR2 YYDKDF (reference sequence).

A few counts support this clonotype. In DNA form, the CDR3 reads TGCAGTGCTAGGGGGACCGAGCAGTATTTT. Protein sequence: CSARGTEQYF. The J gene is TRBJ2-3, the V gene TRBV20-1, with D perhaps TRBD1 or TRBD2 (5 bases each). There are 10 residues in the CDR3. Trimming took off 3 bases at V and 11 bases at J, with 9 bases between the two ends. Germline V gene sequence: CDR1 DFQATT, CDR2 SNEGSKA (reference sequence).

In its sample, this clonotype was seen many times. The chain joins TRBV12-3 or TRBV12-4 to TRBJ2-7, with a possible D match to TRBD2 (5 bases). Trimming shortened V by 2 bases and J by 1 base, and 15 bases separated the two germline ends. The CDR3 length is 16 residues. This chain's CDR3 is CASSLSPKRASYEQYF. The CDR3 DNA reads as TGTGCCAGCAGTTTATCCCCCAAGAGGGCATCCTACGAGCAGTACTTC.

This sequence joins TRBV19 and TRBJ2-1, with 12 bases aligning to TRBD2. This CDR3 has 16 amino acids. Germline lookup yields CDR1 LNHDA and CDR2 SQIVND (reference sequence). The trim removed 8 bases at V and 0 bases at J, leaving 5 bases unmatched. The CDR3 DNA is TGTGCCAGTGGGCTAGCGGGAGGGCGCTCCTACAATGAGCAGTTCTTC. Translation: CASGLAGGRSYNEQFF.

The chain couples TRBV18 to TRBJ2-3, with 9 nucleotides matching TRBD2. The length of the CDR3 is 17 residues. Germline V gene lookup returns CDR1 KGHSH and CDR2 LQKENI. Unmatched junction bases numbered 8, after V lost 2 bases and J lost 2 bases. CDR3 DNA sequence: TGTGCCAGCTCACCAATCTGGCTAGCGGGGTACACAGATACGCAGTATTTT. Amino acids: CASSPIWLAGYTDTQYF. The complete variable domain, with remaining parts taken from reference TRBV18 and TRBJ2-3, reads NAGVMQNPRHLVRRRGQEARLRCSPMKGHSHVYWYRQLPEEGLKFMVYLQKENIIDESGMPKERFSAEFPKEGPSILRIQQVVRGDSAAYFCASSPIWLAGYTDTQYFGPGTRLTVL.

This clonotype occurred many times. The chain couples TRBV3-1 to TRBJ1-1; 7 nucleotides match TRBD1. CDR1 and CDR2 (germline): LGHDT, YNNKEL (reference sequence). This CDR3 has 14 residues. V shed 1 base, J shed 8 bases, and the junction held 7 bases outside the gene matches. CDR3 bases: TGTGCCAGCAGCCAAGCCGTCGGGACAGTAGAAGCTTTCTTT. This gives the protein CASSQAVGTVEAFF.

This clonotype was detected many times. An end of the junction does not agree with germline; a read error may underlie this. V gene TRBV7-8 combines with J gene TRBJ1-2, with D perhaps matching TRBD1 (5 bases). Germline assignment: CDR1 SGHVS and CDR2 FQNEAQ. The CDR3 totals 14 residues. The CDR3 sequence is CASTLRGIGYGYTF. The CDR3 coding sequence is TGTGCCAGCACCTTACGGGGGATCGGCTATGGCTACACCTTC.

The chain employs TRBV7-9 and TRBJ2-4; D gene ambiguous. The V end lost 2 bases, the J end lost 5 bases, and 7 bases lay between the germline ends. CDR1 is SEHNR, CDR2 FQNEAQ, per germline (reference sequence). The CDR3 runs to 13 residues. The CDR3 DNA sequence: TGTGCCAGCAGCTTAACTGAGGAAAACATTCAGTACTTC. Translating gives CASSLTEENIQYF.

This clonotype was recorded many times. The chain links TRBV3-1 to TRBJ1-4; 9 bases match TRBD1. The CDR3 is made up of 16 amino acids. CDR1 LGHDT and CDR2 YNNKEL come from the germline V gene (reference sequence). Unmatched junction bases numbered 5, after V lost 0 bases and J lost 6 bases. In DNA form, the CDR3 reads TGTGCCAGCAGCCAAGACAACCGGGACAGGGATGAAAAACTGTTTTTT. This sequence encodes CASSQDNRDRDEKLFF.

The V gene is TRBV6-4, the J gene TRBJ1-5; 9 nucleotides line up with TRBD1. CDR1 is MRHNA, CDR2 SNTAGT, per germline. Trimming at V came to 6 bases and at J to 2 bases, leaving 5 bases not matched to a gene. This CDR3 region has 15 residues. The CDR3 region is CASSWTGEGNQPQHF. The CDR3 DNA reads TGTGCCAGCAGCTGGACAGGGGAGGGCAATCAGCCCCAGCATTTT.

Comment on this clonotype: One end of the junction varies from germline; a read error may be responsible. The rearrangement links TRBV6-1 to TRBJ2-1, with 11 bases lining up with TRBD2. Germline V lookup: CDR1 MNHNS, CDR2 SASEGT. The CDR3 consists of 15 residues. The CDR3 DNA reads TGTGCCAGCAGTCCCACTAGCGGGAGCTACAATGAGCAGCTCTTC. As protein: CASSPTSGSYNEQLF.

The J gene is TRBJ2-5, the V gene TRBV3-1; 9 nucleotides align to TRBD2. The CDR3 totals 16 residues. J was trimmed by 1 base and V by 3 bases; bases with no gene match: 6. The germline CDR1 and CDR2 sequences are LGHDT and YNNKEL (reference sequence). The CDR3 spells CASSQAGGGVQETQYF. The DNA for the CDR3 is TGTGCCAGCAGCCAGGCGGGAGGGGGGGTCCAAGAGACCCAGTACTTC.

This clonotype occurred many times. The chain employs TRBV27 and TRBJ1-4; 7 bases agree with TRBD1. The CDR3 sequence is 13 residues long. V gave up 8 bases and J gave up 7 bases; unmatched junction bases: 7. Germline V gene data show CDR1 as MNHEY and CDR2 as SMNVEV (reference sequence). The CDR3 DNA sequence: TGTGCCAGCGGGGACAGATTTGGTGAAAAACTGTTTTTT. Translation gives CASGDRFGEKLFF. Drawing the rest from reference TRBV27 and TRBJ1-4, the complete variable domain is EAQVTQNPRYLITVTGKKLTVTCSQNMNHEYMSWYRQDPGLGLRQIYYSMNVEVTDKGDVPEGYKVSRKEKRNFPLILESPSPNQTSLYFCASGDRFGEKLFFGSGTQLSVL.

This clonotype was detected ten times or more. V gene TRBV10-3 combines with J gene TRBJ2-7; D may be TRBD2 (6 bases). V was trimmed by 8 bases and J by 5 bases, leaving 16 bases between them. Germline V gene data show CDR1 as ENHRY and CDR2 as SYGVKD. The CDR3 runs 13 residues. CDR3 nucleotide sequence: TGTGCCATCGAGCGAGATAGCGGTAACGAGCAGTACTTC. Amino acids: CAIERDSGNEQYF.

This clonotype was counted ten times or more. The chain recombines TRBV5-6 with TRBJ2-7; 7 nucleotides match TRBD1. Germline-derived CDR1 and CDR2 are SGHDT and YYEEEE. This CDR3 is built from 14 residues. The J segment lost 3 bases and the V segment lost 3 bases, leaving 6 bases of the junction unmatched. CDR3 DNA: TGTGCCAGCAGCTACCGGGACAGCAACTACGAGCAGTACTTC. As protein: CASSYRDSNYEQYF.